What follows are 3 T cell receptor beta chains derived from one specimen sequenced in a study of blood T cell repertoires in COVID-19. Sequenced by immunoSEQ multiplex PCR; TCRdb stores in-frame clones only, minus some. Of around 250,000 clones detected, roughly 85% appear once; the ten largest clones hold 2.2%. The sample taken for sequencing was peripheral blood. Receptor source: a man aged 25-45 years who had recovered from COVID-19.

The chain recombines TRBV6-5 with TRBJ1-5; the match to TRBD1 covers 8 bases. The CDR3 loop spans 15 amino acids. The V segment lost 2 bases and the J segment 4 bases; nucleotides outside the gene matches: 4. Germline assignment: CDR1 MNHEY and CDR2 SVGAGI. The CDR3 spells CASSYDRGPNQPQHF. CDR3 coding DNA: TGTGCCAGCAGTTACGACAGGGGACCGAATCAGCCCCAGCATTTT.

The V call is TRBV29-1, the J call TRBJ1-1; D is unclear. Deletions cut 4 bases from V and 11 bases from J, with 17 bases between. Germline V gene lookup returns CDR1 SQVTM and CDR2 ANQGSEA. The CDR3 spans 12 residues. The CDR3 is CSVGNRGVDAFF. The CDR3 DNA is TGCAGCGTTGGTAACCGGGGAGTGGATGCTTTCTTT.

The CDR3 region is CASSISGTGYNEQFF. The CDR3 DNA follows: TGTGCCAGCAGCATTTCCGGGACAGGTTACAATGAGCAGTTCTTC. The chain employs TRBV11-3 and TRBJ2-1; TRBD1 matches 8 bases. J lost 4 bases, V lost 5 bases, and 7 bases had no gene match. Germline V gene data show CDR1 as SGHNT and CDR2 as YENEEA. The length of the CDR3 is 15 residues.